These 15 T cell receptor beta chains were all obtained from the same sample, sequenced in a study of blood T cell repertoires in COVID-19. Profiling relied on immunoSEQ multiplex PCR, and the TCRdb table lists in-frame clones only, not all of them. The table shows some 300,000 clones, with 89% occurring only once. The sample taken for sequencing was PBMCs or T cells enriched from blood (not recorded which). Receptors originate from a woman between 40 and 50 years old who had recovered from COVID-19.

CDR3 DNA: TGTGCCAGCAGATACGGACAGGGGGCGGGCTACACCTTC. It translates to CASRYGQGAGYTF. V usage is TRBV12-3 or TRBV12-4 and J usage is TRBJ1-2, with TRBD1 identical over 11 bases. After removal of 6 bases from V and 8 bases from J, the junction contained 5 bases not matched to a gene. The CDR3 runs 13 residues.

This chain links TRBV24-1 with TRBJ2-4; D not resolved. The CDR3 runs to 15 residues. Germline CDR1 is KGHDR and CDR2 is SFDVKD. V dropped 3 bases and J dropped 1 base, with 9 bases sitting between them. The CDR3 DNA reads TGTGCCACCAGTGATGGCGGCGGTGCCAAAAACATTCAGTACTTC. Its translation is CATSDGGGAKNIQYF.

In this sample, this clone turned up once. CDR3 DNA sequence: TGTGCCAGTAGTAAGGGGAGTGGACTAGCGGACTTAAGATACGAGCAGTACTTC. Amino acid sequence: CASSKGSGLADLRYEQYF. The V gene is TRBV19, the J gene TRBJ2-7, with 10 bases aligning to TRBD2. Trimming at V came to 4 bases and at J to 4 bases, leaving 16 bases not matched to a gene. Per germline, CDR1 LNHDA and CDR2 SQIVND (reference sequence). The CDR3 spans 18 residues.

The rearrangement joins TRBV11-3 to TRBJ2-1, with TRBD2 identical over 11 bases. Germline V CDR1 and CDR2: SGHNT, YENEEA. There are 17 residues in the CDR3. V shed 4 bases and J 8 bases; nucleotides not matched to a gene: 13. DNA for the CDR3: TGTGCCAGCAGCTGGCGGACTAGCGGGTCGGGAGGGGATGAGCAGTTCTTC. Translated, it gives CASSWRTSGSGGDEQFF.

V gene TRBV6-4 combines with J gene TRBJ1-1, with 7 bases that match TRBD1. The CDR3 is 14 residues long. With 10 bases clipped from V and 4 bases from J, the junction kept 12 bases outside the gene matches. Germline CDR1 MRHNA, CDR2 SNTAGT. CDR3 region: CANLRTGPFTEAFF. CDR3 nucleotides: TGTGCCAACCTCCGGACAGGACCCTTCACTGAAGCTTTCTTT.

This chain links TRBV28 with TRBJ1-4; D is unclear. V lost 4 bases to trimming and J lost 0 bases, with 9 bases between them. CDR1 is MDHEN and CDR2 is SYDVKM in the germline V gene. The CDR3 is 15 residues long. This CDR3 reads CASSSPHATNEKLFF. CDR3 in DNA: TGTGCCAGCAGTTCCCCCCATGCAACTAATGAAAAACTGTTTTTT.

The chain joins TRBV7-2 to TRBJ2-4; D may be TRBD2 (7 bases). V lost 3 bases, J lost 2 bases, and 20 bases lay in between. From germline, CDR1 is SGHTA and CDR2 FQGNSA. The CDR3 runs 18 residues. DNA for the CDR3: TGTGCCAGCAGCTTGGTCGCGAGGGAGGGGGAGACCAAAAACATTCAGTACTTC. Translated: CASSLVAREGETKNIQYF.

Only a few counts were recorded for this clone. The chain is built from TRBV28 and TRBJ1-6, with 7 nucleotides matching TRBD1. After removal of 3 bases from V and 6 bases from J, the junction contained 5 bases not matched to a gene. CDR1 is MDHEN and CDR2 is SYDVKM in the germline V gene. The CDR3 consists of 15 residues. The CDR3 region has the DNA TGTGCCAGCAGTTTGGAACAGGGGCGTAATTCACCCCTCCACTTT. Its translation: CASSLEQGRNSPLHF. The full variable domain, its missing parts supplied by reference TRBV28 and TRBJ1-6, is DVKVTQSSRYLVKRTGEKVFLECVQDMDHENMFWYRQDPGLGLRLIYFSYDVKMKEKGDIPEGYSVSREKKERFSLILESASTNQTSMYLCASSLEQGRNSPLHFGNGTRLTVT.

The V and J genes are TRBV20-1 and TRBJ1-6, with D unclear. This CDR3 has 8 residues. The germline V gene has CDR1 DFQATT and CDR2 SNEGSKA (reference sequence). CDR3 DNA sequence: TGCAGCGCCGGGCCCCTCCACTTT. This sequence encodes CSAGPLHF.

The CDR3 spells CASSPQVATNEKLFF. As DNA, the CDR3 is TGTGCCAGTAGTCCCCAGGTTGCAACTAATGAAAAACTGTTTTTT. The chain carries TRBV19 and TRBJ1-4; D ambiguous. CDR1 is LNHDA and CDR2 is SQIVND in the germline V gene (reference sequence). This CDR3 has 15 residues. V was pared by 5 bases and J by 0 bases, with 10 bases between.

This clone was seen only a few times. DNA for the CDR3: TGTGCCAGCAGCTCCCTACAGGGACCCCAGTACTTC. Encoded protein: CASSSLQGPQYF. The chain is built from TRBV7-6 and TRBJ2-7, with D possibly TRBD1 on 6 matching bases. CDR1 is SGHVS, CDR2 FNYEAQ, per germline. CDR3 length: 12 residues. Trimming cost V 4 bases and J 10 bases, with 14 bases left between them. Full variable domain (outside the CDR3, taken from reference TRBV7-6 and TRBJ2-7): GAGVSQSPRYKVTKRGQDVALRCDPISGHVSLYWYRQALGQGPEFLTYFNYEAQQDKSGLPNDRFSAERPEGSISTLTIQRTEQRDSAMYRCASSSLQGPQYFGPGTRLTVT.

The chain has TRBV9 and TRBJ1-3; 9 nucleotides match TRBD1. CDR1 and CDR2 from the germline V gene are SGDLS and YYNGEE. Losses at the gene ends were 2 bases for V and 4 bases for J; bases not matched to a gene: 7. The CDR3 has 16 amino acids. The CDR3 DNA reads TGTGCCAGCAGCGTGACAGGGGGTATCAAGGGAAACACCATATATTTT. The encoded protein is CASSVTGGIKGNTIYF.

V is TRBV19 and J is TRBJ1-1, with 9 bases matching TRBD1. V shed 0 bases, J shed 6 bases, and the junction held 8 bases outside the gene matches. CDR1 and CDR2 from the germline V gene are LNHDA and SQIVND (reference sequence). The CDR3 has 16 residues. The CDR3: CASSIERQGGKSEAFF. The CDR3 nucleotides are TGTGCCAGTAGTATAGAACGACAGGGGGGTAAGTCTGAAGCTTTCTTT. Full variable domain (outside the CDR3, taken from reference TRBV19 and TRBJ1-1): DGGITQSPKYLFRKEGQNVTLSCEQNLNHDAMYWYRQDPGQGLRLIYYSQIVNDFQKGDIAEGYSVSREKKESFPLTVTSAQKNPTAFYLCASSIERQGGKSEAFFGQGTRLTVV.

The rearrangement uses TRBV19 and TRBJ2-3; D might be TRBD2 (5 bases). The CDR3 covers 13 residues. Germline values: CDR1 LNHDA, CDR2 SQIVND (reference sequence). Trimming removed 3 bases at V and 6 bases at J, with 10 bases between. CDR3 in amino acids: CASSILSGDTQYF. The CDR3 DNA follows: TGTGCCAGTAGTATCCTGTCGGGGGATACGCAGTATTTT.

The chain couples TRBV7-3 to TRBJ1-6; D is uncertain. Deletions cut 0 bases from V and 7 bases from J, with 4 bases between. Per germline, CDR1 SGHTA and CDR2 FQGTGA. This CDR3 is 13 amino acids long. CDR3 nucleotide sequence: TGTGCCAGCAGCTTAACCCAAAATTCACCCCTCCACTTT. As protein: CASSLTQNSPLHF.